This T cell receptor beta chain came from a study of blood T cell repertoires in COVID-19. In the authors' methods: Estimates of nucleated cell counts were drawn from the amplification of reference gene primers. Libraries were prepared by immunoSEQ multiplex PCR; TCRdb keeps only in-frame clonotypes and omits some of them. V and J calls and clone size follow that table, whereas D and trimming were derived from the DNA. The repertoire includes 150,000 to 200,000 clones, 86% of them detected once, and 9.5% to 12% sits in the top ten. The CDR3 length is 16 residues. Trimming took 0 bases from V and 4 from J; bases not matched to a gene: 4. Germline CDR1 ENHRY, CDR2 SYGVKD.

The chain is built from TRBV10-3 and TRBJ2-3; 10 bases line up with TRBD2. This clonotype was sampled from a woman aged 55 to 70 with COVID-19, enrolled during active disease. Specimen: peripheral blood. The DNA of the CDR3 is TGTGCCATCAGTGAGTCGTCTAGCGGGAGCTCAGATACGCAGTATTTT. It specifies CAISESSSGSSDTQYF.